This T cell receptor beta chain appears in the sequencing data of a study of patients and donors after allogeneic stem cell transplantation. The junction had 10 bases not matched to a gene; V was cut back by 6 bases and J by 2 bases. Germline V gives CDR1 DFQATT, CDR2 SNEGSKA (reference sequence). This CDR3 comprises 16 residues. TCRdb reprocessed the RT-PCR reads with MiXCR, giving one entry per CDR3 protein. The data show approximately 150,000 distinct CDR3 sequences, approximately 25% seen once. The chain is built from TRBV20-1 and TRBJ2-1, with TRBD2 matching over 10 bases. This TCR derives from a human donor who was either an allogeneic HSCT recipient or a stem cell or donor lymphocyte infusion donor (not recorded which). It is not recorded whose cells these are; they may come from a transplant donor. What was sequenced was blood, either unsorted or a sorted T cell fraction (not recorded which). CDR3 in DNA: TGCAGTGCCCCGACTCTAGCGGGGGCAACCTACAATGAGCAGTTCTTC. It is translated as CSAPTLAGATYNEQFF.